This T cell receptor beta chain was retrieved from a study of T cells after somatic rescue of genetic block. V gave up 0 bases and J gave up 3 bases, with 10 bases separating them. The CDR3 is made up of 15 amino acids. Germline CDR1 is SGHTS and CDR2 is YDEGEE. Data came from immunoSEQ multiplex PCR; TCRdb stores just in-frame clones and leaves some out. The data contain around 7,900 clones, over 70% of them singletons. The source of this sequence is a boy aged 5 to 17. Sequenced material: peripheral blood mononuclear cells (PBMCs). The rearrangement joins TRBV5-8 to TRBJ1-5, with D uncertain. Written as DNA, the CDR3 is TGTGCCAGCAGCTTGGACAGACGATTCAATCAGCCCCAGCATTTT. Protein sequence: CASSLDRRFNQPQHF. The variable domain in full, with the rest retrieved from reference TRBV5-8 and TRBJ1-5, is EAGVTQSPTHLIKTRGQQATLRCSPISGHTSVYWYQQALGLGLQFLLWYDEGEERNRGNFPPRFSGRQFPNYSSELNVNALELEDSALYLCASSLDRRFNQPQHFGDGTRLSIL.